This is a list of T cell receptor beta chains from one sample in a study of beta chain features in type 1 diabetes. Only in-frame clones appear in the TCRdb table, and some are missing; sequencing was by immunoSEQ multiplex PCR. The sample has some 410,000 clones, approximately 10% seen once. Sequenced sample: naive CD4+ T cells from blood. These receptor sequences come from a woman between 18 and 29 years old in good health. Each CDR3 is given with its conserved first and last residue.

CDR3aa,j_gene,len,v_gene
CASSLTSVPVDTQYF,TRBJ2-3,15,TRBV7-2
CASSPGADTQYF,TRBJ2-3,12,TRBV18
CSVGEGASYEQYF,TRBJ2-7,13,TRBV29-1
CASSPSPNTGELFF,TRBJ2-2,14,TRBV7-2
CASSAPGLAFTDTQYF,TRBJ2-3,16,TRBV5-1
CASTLAGATDTQYF,TRBJ2-3,14,TRBV14
CASSLAVAGVGETQYF,TRBJ2-5,16,TRBV5-1
CATSTGGLAGGDEQFF,TRBJ2-1,16,TRBV15
CASSLIPSTDTQYF,TRBJ2-3,14,TRBV7-2
CASRPDRGVYNEQFF,TRBJ2-1,15,TRBV6-5
CASSYDRSRQETQYF,TRBJ2-5,15,TRBV7-2
CASSEQGVYGYTF,TRBJ1-2,13,TRBV9
CASSLGPLGADTQYF,TRBJ2-3,15,TRBV5-1
CASSSRNTDTQYF,TRBJ2-3,13,TRBV7-2
CSVQGRGTEAFF,TRBJ1-1,12,TRBV29-1
CSVSEKQGAMHEKLFF,TRBJ1-4,16,TRBV29-1
CASSQDGGNQPQHF,TRBJ1-5,14,TRBV4-2
CASSTRALSTDTQYF,TRBJ2-3,15,TRBV19
CASSAGGFQETQYF,TRBJ2-5,14,TRBV7-2
CASSLFSLMAMSSGANVLTF,TRBJ2-6,20,TRBV7-8
CASSLGGGATQYF,TRBJ2-5,13,TRBV7-2
CASSLDGRGSGANVLTF,TRBJ2-6,17,TRBV11-2